This T cell receptor (beta chain) was recorded in a study of T cell clusters in autoimmune cytopenias. Study-wide results and caveats: TRB repertoire shifts in secondary cytopenia and chronic lymphocytic leukemia mostly reflected lymphoma, not autoimmunity.

Regarding this clonotype: Its cognate antigen is unknown.

From germline, CDR1 is GTSNPN and CDR2 SVGIG (reference sequence). The CDR3 has 14 residues. TRB was amplified by touch-down multiplex PCR, primer pools A and B combined. TCRdb reprocessed the multiplex PCR reads and keeps a single row for each CDR3 protein, giving no DNA. The listing contains over 10,000 distinct CDR3 sequences. TRB was amplified from around 0.25 ug of peripheral blood genomic DNA per sample. The same sample was also used in a study of T cell repertoires in aging, cancer and after chemotherapy. From that second work: Approximately 9.6 million TCR reads were in the whole dataset. Across the chemotherapy interval, each cancer cohort showed higher median generation probability, suggesting thymic rebound.

What was sequenced was peripheral blood. The chain couples TRBV30 to TRBJ1-2; with no DNA, the TCRdb D assignment of TRBD1 cannot be verified. The receptor was isolated from a human donor in good health. This CDR3 is CAWSPRTGQSGDTF.